Listed below are T cell receptor beta chains from one sample, sequenced in a study of T cell responses to AZD1222 COVID-19 vaccine. Data came from immunoSEQ multiplex PCR; TCRdb stores just in-frame clones and leaves some out. The sample lists 250,000 to 300,000 clones, 94% seen once, with around 0.5% in the top ten. The source was peripheral blood, collected 28 days after the second AZD1222 dose. These receptor sequences come from an adult who received the AZD1222 COVID-19 vaccine. Each CDR3 is given with its conserved first and last residue. D genes are given only for firm matches. Where a row states a size, it is once, few, many or the class of an expanded clone; other rows omit it.

clone_size cdr3_length j_call v_call d_call cdr3_aa cdr3_nt
NA 19 TRBJ2-1 TRBV7-2 TRBD2 CASSLLGGLARTSYNEQFF TGTGCCAGCAGCTTATTGGGTGGACTAGCGAGAACCTCCTACAATGAGCAGTTCTTC
NA 16 TRBJ2-2 TRBV9 NA CASSVMTGDNTGELFF TGTGCCAGCAGCGTGATGACAGGAGACAACACCGGGGAGCTGTTTTTT
NA 17 TRBJ2-2 TRBV7-3 NA CASSLTGASVYTGELFF TGTGCCAGCAGCTTAACGGGGGCTAGCGTGTACACCGGGGAGCTGTTTTTT
NA 14 TRBJ1-5 TRBV4-1 TRBD1 CASRDRGGNQPQHF TGCGCCAGCAGGGACAGGGGCGGCAATCAGCCCCAGCATTTT
NA 13 TRBJ1-2 TRBV4-1 TRBD1 CASSQGQGYGYTF TGCGCCAGCAGCCAGGGACAGGGTTATGGCTACACCTTC
NA 16 TRBJ2-1 TRBV7-3 TRBD2 CASSLMGGSGSPEQFF TGTGCCAGCAGCTTAATGGGGGGTAGCGGGAGTCCTGAGCAGTTCTTC
once 17 TRBJ2-1 TRBV4-3 NA CASSRGRENRAYNEQFF TGCGCCAGCAGTCGGGGGCGGGAGAACCGAGCCTACAATGAGCAGTTCTTC
NA 14 TRBJ2-7 TRBV7-2 NA CASSQGAAHAEQYF TGTGCCAGCAGCCAGGGCGCAGCGCACGCCGAGCAGTACTTC
NA 15 TRBJ1-1 TRBV5-1 NA CASSLDLPQGSEAFF TGCGCCAGCAGCTTGGACCTCCCCCAGGGGTCTGAAGCTTTCTTT
once 15 TRBJ2-7 TRBV11-2 NA CASSPLTVSSYEQYF TGTGCCAGCAGCCCCCTGACAGTGAGCTCCTACGAGCAGTACTTC
NA 12 TRBJ1-5 TRBV6-5 NA CASGDLIQPQHF TGTGCCAGCGGGGACCTCATTCAGCCCCAGCATTTT
NA 17 TRBJ2-1 TRBV19 TRBD2 CASTLAGTSDPYNEQFF TGTGCCAGTACCCTAGCAGGGACTAGCGACCCCTACAATGAGCAGTTCTTC
NA 13 TRBJ1-4 TRBV5-6 NA CASSLVSDEKLFF TGTGCCAGCAGCTTGGTCTCCGATGAAAAACTGTTTTTT
NA 16 TRBJ2-5 TRBV7-9 NA CASSFDEGGDQETQYF TGTGCCAGCAGCTTTGACGAGGGTGGGGACCAAGAGACCCAGTACTTC
NA 13 TRBJ2-7 TRBV28 NA CASSLTATYEQYF TGTGCCAGCAGCCTGACAGCCACCTACGAGCAGTACTTC
NA 15 TRBJ1-2 TRBV18 NA CASSSMGAFDYGYTF TGTGCCAGCTCATCCATGGGGGCTTTCGACTATGGCTACACCTTC
NA 13 TRBJ1-1 TRBV10-3 NA CAISGEMNTEAFF TGTGCCATCAGTGGGGAGATGAACACTGAAGCTTTCTTT
NA 13 TRBJ1-2 TRBV12-3/TRBV12-4 TRBD1 CASSLAGQNGYTF TGTGCCAGCAGTTTAGCGGGACAGAATGGCTACACCTTC
NA 15 TRBJ2-7 TRBV27 NA CASSLSPISSYEQYF TGTGCCAGCAGTTTATCCCCGATCAGCTCCTACGAGCAGTACTTC
NA 11 TRBJ1-2 TRBV27 NA CATTYRLGYTF TGTGCCACTACTTATAGGCTTGGCTACACCTTC
NA 14 TRBJ2-7 TRBV5-6 NA CASSLSGTSTAQYF TGTGCCAGCAGCCTCTCTGGAACCTCTACGGCGCAGTACTTC
NA 14 TRBJ2-3 TRBV5-1 NA CASSPAGSVHTQYF TGCGCCAGCAGCCCGGCGGGCTCAGTGCATACGCAGTATTTT
NA 15 TRBJ2-1 TRBV4-2 TRBD2 CASSQASGTYNEQFF TGTGCCAGCAGCCAAGCTAGCGGGACCTACAATGAGCAGTTCTTC
NA 14 TRBJ1-6 TRBV3-1/TRBV3-2 NA CASSDEAANSPLHF TGTGCCAGCAGTGATGAGGCCGCCAATTCACCCCTCCACTTT
once 13 TRBJ2-1 TRBV12-3/TRBV12-4 NA CASSLNGGLQQFF TGTGCCAGCAGTTTAAATGGGGGTCTTCAGCAGTTCTTC
NA 14 TRBJ1-2 TRBV10-3 NA CAISESASVYGYTF TGTGCCATCAGTGAGTCCGCCAGTGTCTATGGCTACACCTTC
NA 15 TRBJ1-4 TRBV28 NA CASSIRQARGEKLFF TGTGCCAGCAGTATTAGACAGGCCCGGGGTGAAAAACTGTTTTTT
NA 13 TRBJ2-2 TRBV19 NA CASRYRATGELFF TGTGCCAGTAGGTACAGGGCCACCGGGGAGCTGTTTTTT
NA 16 TRBJ2-7 TRBV27 NA CASSLSAPGSGLEQYF TGTGCCAGCAGTTTATCTGCCCCCGGTTCAGGTCTCGAGCAGTACTTC
NA 13 TRBJ1-4 TRBV19 NA CASSQGVAEKLFF TGTGCCAGTAGTCAAGGGGTGGCTGAAAAACTGTTTTTT
once 15 TRBJ1-1 TRBV6-5 TRBD1 CASSKGQGARTEAFF TGTGCCAGCAGTAAGGGACAGGGGGCGAGGACTGAAGCTTTCTTT
NA 16 TRBJ2-3 TRBV7-2 TRBD2 CASSSASGRFGDTQYF TGTGCCAGCAGCTCGGCTAGCGGGAGGTTTGGAGATACGCAGTATTTT
NA 15 TRBJ2-7 TRBV27 TRBD1 CASSKRGDRAQEQYF TGTGCCAGCAGTAAAAGAGGGGACAGGGCCCAGGAGCAGTACTTC
NA 17 TRBJ2-7 TRBV3-1/TRBV3-2 TRBD1 CASSQGGGTGGNGEQYF TGTGCCAGCAGCCAAGGGGGTGGGACAGGGGGAAATGGCGAGCAGTACTTC
NA 16 TRBJ2-3 TRBV5-4 TRBD2 CASSLRLAGGTDTQYF TGTGCCAGCAGCTTGCGTCTAGCGGGGGGCACAGATACGCAGTATTTT
NA 15 TRBJ1-3 TRBV6-6 NA CASSYFRGSGNTIYF TGTGCCAGCAGTTACTTCCGCGGCTCTGGAAACACCATATATTTT
NA 15 TRBJ2-3 TRBV5-1 NA CASSLELARSDTQYF TGCGCCAGCAGCTTGGAGCTAGCGAGGTCGGATACGCAGTATTTT
NA 15 TRBJ1-2 TRBV9 NA CASSVEAAPYYGYTF TGTGCCAGCAGCGTAGAGGCAGCGCCGTACTATGGCTACACCTTC
NA 18 TRBJ1-4 TRBV10-3 TRBD1 CAISPQRGGGTGREKLFF TGTGCCATCAGTCCTCAAAGGGGCGGCGGGACAGGGCGGGAAAAACTGTTTTTT
NA 12 TRBJ2-2 TRBV28 NA CAIGAAKRELFF TGTGCCATCGGGGCTGCCAAGAGGGAGCTGTTTTTT
NA 15 TRBJ2-3 TRBV5-8 NA CASSLGRGGTDTQYF TGTGCCAGCAGCTTAGGTCGGGGCGGCACAGATACGCAGTATTTT
NA 13 TRBJ2-7 TRBV5-8 NA CASSLDRNYEQYF TGTGCCAGCAGCTTGGACAGAAACTACGAGCAGTACTTC
NA 15 TRBJ2-3 TRBV5-1 NA CASSLSIGDTDTQYF TGCGCCAGCAGCTTGAGTATAGGGGACACAGATACGCAGTATTTT
NA 14 TRBJ1-2 TRBV15 NA CATSRDEGGYGYTF TGTGCCACCAGCAGAGATGAGGGGGGTTATGGCTACACCTTC
NA 13 TRBJ1-2 TRBV29-1 NA CSVPGGRRYGYTF TGCAGCGTCCCTGGCGGCAGGCGCTATGGCTACACCTTC
once 16 TRBJ1-6 TRBV28 NA CASSSGSPTGNSPLHF TGTGCCAGCAGTTCCGGGAGTCCTACGGGTAATTCACCCCTCCACTTT